The clone carrying this TCR beta chain was seen at least ten times. The data derive from a study of T-cell reconstitution after alpha-beta-depleted transplantation in children. It was with unique molecular identifiers that the TCRbeta library was prepared. TCRdb used MiXCR to reprocess the PCR reads, holding one entry per CDR3 protein. This table holds more than 550,000 distinct CDR3 sequences, roughly a tenth found once. Germline CDR1 reads DFQATT; CDR2 reads SNEGSKA (reference sequence). The CDR3 length is 15 residues. With V trimmed by 0 bases and J by 3 bases, 7 bases remained unmatched. This TCR was sampled from a human donor who donated a stem cell graft to a child with acute myeloid leukemia. Sequencing used PBMCs from the stem cell graft donor, obtained from the stem cell graft. V is TRBV20-1 and J is TRBJ2-7; 8 bases are shared with TRBD1. The CDR3 sequence: CSARENGQGVYEQYF. The CDR3 DNA sequence: TGCAGTGCTAGAGAAAATGGACAGGGAGTCTACGAGCAGTACTTC.